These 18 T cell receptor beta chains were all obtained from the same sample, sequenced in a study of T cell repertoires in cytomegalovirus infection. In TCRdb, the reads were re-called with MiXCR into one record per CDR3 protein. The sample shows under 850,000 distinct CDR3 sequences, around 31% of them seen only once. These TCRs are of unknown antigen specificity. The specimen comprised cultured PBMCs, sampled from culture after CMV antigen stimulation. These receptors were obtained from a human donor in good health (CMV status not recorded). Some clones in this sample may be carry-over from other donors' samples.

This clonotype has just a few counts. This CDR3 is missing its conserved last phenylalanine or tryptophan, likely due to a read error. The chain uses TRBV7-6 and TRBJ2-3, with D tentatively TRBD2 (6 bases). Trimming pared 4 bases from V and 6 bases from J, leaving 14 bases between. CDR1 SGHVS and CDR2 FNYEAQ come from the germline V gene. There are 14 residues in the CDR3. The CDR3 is CASSSQGGLDTQYL. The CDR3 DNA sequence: TGTGCCAGCAGCTCACAAGGAGGGCTTGATACGCAGTATCTT.

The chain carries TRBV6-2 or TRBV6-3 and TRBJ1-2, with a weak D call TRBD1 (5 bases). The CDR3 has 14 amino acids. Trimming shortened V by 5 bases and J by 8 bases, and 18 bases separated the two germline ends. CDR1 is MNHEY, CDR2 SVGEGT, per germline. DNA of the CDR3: TGTGCCAGCAGTGACACGAGGGACGTCGAAGGCTACACCTTC. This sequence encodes CASSDTRDVEGYTF.

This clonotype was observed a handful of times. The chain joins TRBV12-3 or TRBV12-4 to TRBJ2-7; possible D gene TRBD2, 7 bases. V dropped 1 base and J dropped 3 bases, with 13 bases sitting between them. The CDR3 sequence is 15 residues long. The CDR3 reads CASSLGGGQGYEQYF. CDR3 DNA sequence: TGTGCCAGCAGTTTAGGGGGGGGGCAGGGCTACGAGCAGTACTTC.

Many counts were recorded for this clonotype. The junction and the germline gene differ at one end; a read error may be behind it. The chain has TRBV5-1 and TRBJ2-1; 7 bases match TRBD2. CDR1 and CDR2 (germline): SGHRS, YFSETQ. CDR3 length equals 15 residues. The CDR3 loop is CASSLGGSSYNEQFF. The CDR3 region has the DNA TGTGCCAGCAGCTTAGGCGGGAGCTCCTACAATGAGCAGTTCTTC. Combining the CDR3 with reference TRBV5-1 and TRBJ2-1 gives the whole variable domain KAGVTQTPRYLIKTRGQQVTLSCSPISGHRSVSWYQQTPGQGLQFLFEYFSETQRNKGNFPGRFSGRQFSNSRSEMNVSTLELGDSALYLCASSLGGSSYNEQFFGPGTRLTVL.

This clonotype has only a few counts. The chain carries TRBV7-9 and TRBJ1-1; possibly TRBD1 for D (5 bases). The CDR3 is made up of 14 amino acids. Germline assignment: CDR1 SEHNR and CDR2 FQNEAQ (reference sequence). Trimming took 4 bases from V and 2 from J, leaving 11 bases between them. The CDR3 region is CASSWGSFNTEAFF. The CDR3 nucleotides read TGTGCCAGCAGCTGGGGGTCTTTCAACACTGAAGCTTTCTTT.

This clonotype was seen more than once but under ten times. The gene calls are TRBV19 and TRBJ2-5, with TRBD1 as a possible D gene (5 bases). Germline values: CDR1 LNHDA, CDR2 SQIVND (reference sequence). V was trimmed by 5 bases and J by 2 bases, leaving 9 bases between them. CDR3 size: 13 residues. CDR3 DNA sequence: TGTGCCAGTAGTGGAGACAGACAAGAGACCCAGTACTTC. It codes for CASSGDRQETQYF.

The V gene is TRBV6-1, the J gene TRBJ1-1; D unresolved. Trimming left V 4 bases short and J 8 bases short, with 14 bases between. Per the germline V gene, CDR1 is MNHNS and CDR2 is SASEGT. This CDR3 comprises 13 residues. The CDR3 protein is CASSANTETEAFF. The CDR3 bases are TGTGCCAGCAGTGCGAACACAGAGACCGAAGCTTTCTTT.

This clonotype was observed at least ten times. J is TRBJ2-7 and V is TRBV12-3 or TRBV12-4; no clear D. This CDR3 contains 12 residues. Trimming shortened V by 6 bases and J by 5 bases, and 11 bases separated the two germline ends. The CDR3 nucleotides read TGTGCCAGCAGCAGAGACTTGAACGAGCAGTACTTC. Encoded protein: CASSRDLNEQYF.

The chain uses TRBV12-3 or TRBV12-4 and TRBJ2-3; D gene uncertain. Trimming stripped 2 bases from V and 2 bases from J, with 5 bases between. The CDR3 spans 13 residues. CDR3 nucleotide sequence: TGTGCCAGCAGTTTACAGAACACAGATACGCAGTATTTT. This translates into CASSLQNTDTQYF.

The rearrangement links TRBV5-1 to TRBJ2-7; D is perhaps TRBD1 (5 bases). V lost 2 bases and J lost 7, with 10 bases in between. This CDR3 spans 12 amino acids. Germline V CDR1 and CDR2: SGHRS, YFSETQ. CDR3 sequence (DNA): TGCGCCAGCAGCTTCGCGGCAGGGGAGCAGTACTTC. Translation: CASSFAAGEQYF.

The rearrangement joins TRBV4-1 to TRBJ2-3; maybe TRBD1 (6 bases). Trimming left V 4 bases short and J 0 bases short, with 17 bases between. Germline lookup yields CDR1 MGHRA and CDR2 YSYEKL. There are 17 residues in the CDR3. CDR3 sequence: CASSPHPQGSSTDTQYF. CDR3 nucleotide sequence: TGCGCCAGCAGCCCCCACCCGCAGGGGTCTAGCACAGATACGCAGTATTTT.

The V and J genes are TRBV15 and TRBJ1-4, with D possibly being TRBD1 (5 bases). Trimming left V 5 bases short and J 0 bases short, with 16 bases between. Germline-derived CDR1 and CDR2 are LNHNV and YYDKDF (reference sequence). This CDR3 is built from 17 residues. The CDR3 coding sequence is TGTGCCACCAGCCCCGGGGCAGTCTATACAACTAATGAAAAACTGTTTTTT. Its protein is CATSPGAVYTTNEKLFF.

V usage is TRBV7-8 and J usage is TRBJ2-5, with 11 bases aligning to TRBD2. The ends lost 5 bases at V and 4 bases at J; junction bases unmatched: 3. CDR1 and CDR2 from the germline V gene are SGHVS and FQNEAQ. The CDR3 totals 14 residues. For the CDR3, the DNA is TGTGCCAGCAGCAATAGCGGGGGGGGAGAGACCCAGTACTTC. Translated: CASSNSGGGETQYF.

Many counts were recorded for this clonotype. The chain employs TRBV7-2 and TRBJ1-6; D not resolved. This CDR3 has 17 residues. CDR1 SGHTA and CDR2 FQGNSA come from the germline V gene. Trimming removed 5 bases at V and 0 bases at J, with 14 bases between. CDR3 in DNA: TGTGCCAGCAGCCCCGTGCCGGCTAGCTCCTATAATTCACCCCTCCACTTT. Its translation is CASSPVPASSYNSPLHF.

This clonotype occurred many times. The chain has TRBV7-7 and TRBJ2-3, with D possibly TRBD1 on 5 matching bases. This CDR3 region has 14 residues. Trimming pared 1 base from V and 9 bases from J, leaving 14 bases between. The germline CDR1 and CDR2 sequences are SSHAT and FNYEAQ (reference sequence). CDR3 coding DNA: TGTGCCAGCAGCTTAGTCCCCCAGGGTGGCACGCAGTATTTT. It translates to CASSLVPQGGTQYF.

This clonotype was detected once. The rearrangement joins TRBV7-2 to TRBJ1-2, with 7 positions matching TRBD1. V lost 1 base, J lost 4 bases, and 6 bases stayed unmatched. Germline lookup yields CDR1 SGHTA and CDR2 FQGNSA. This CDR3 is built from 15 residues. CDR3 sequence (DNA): TGTGCCAGCAGCTTAGGACAGGGAGGGAGCTATGGCTACACCTTC. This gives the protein CASSLGQGGSYGYTF. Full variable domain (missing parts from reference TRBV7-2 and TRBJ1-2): GAGVSQSPSNKVTEKGKDVELRCDPISGHTALYWYRQSLGQGLEFLIYFQGNSAPDKSGLPSDRFSAERTGGSVSTLTIQRTQQEDSAVYLCASSLGQGGSYGYTFGSGTRLTVV.

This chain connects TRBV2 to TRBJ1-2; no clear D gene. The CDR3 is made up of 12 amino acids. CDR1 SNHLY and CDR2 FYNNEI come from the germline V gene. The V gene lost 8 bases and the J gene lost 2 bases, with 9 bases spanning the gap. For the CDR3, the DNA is TGTGCCAGCCCCCTGAGGAACTATGGCTACACCTTC. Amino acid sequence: CASPLRNYGYTF.

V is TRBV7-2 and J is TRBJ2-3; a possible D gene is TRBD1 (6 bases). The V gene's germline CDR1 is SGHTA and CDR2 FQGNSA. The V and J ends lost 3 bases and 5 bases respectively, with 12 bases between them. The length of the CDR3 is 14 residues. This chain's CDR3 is CASSLTGAVDTQYF. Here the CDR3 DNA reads TGTGCCAGCAGCTTGACAGGCGCGGTAGATACGCAGTATTTT.